The next 14 T cell receptor beta chains were all read from a single sample in a study of CD8+ T cells in alopecia areata (dated by TCRdb to about 2018). Preparation of the library involved the immunoSEQ multiplex PCR assay. RNA was extracted from all samples and reverse transcribed into cDNA, which served as template for TCR sequencing. Here the immuneACCESS table is served through TCRdb, limited to in-frame sequences with V and J called. Missing clones are a known gap in these copies; in checked studies unresolved V genes cover under half, and the rest lacks a known reason. The sample data list 95,000 to 110,000 clones, and 55% of these were observed just once. About 9% of the sample rests with the top ten. The sequenced sample consisted of CD4+ T cells sorted from blood. The receptors shown here come from a human donor in good health.

The J gene is TRBJ2-7, the V gene TRBV27; TRBD1 aligns across 9 bases. Germline V gene lookup returns CDR1 MNHEY and CDR2 SMNVEV (reference sequence). This CDR3 comprises 15 residues. V lost 5 bases, J lost 3 bases, and 8 bases stayed unmatched. CDR3 sequence: CASSPRTGVNYEQYF. The CDR3 DNA reads TGTGCCAGCAGTCCCAGGACAGGGGTCAACTACGAGCAGTACTTC.

The rearrangement uses TRBV7-2 and TRBJ2-5, with D possibly matching TRBD2 (5 bases). Germline-derived CDR1 and CDR2 are SGHTA and FQGNSA. This CDR3 is built from 15 residues. Trimming removed 4 bases from V and 5 bases from J, with 17 bases in between. In DNA, the CDR3 is TGTGCCAGCAGCTCGGCGGGTCTACTGAGGGAGACCCAGTACTTC. This codes for CASSSAGLLRETQYF. Using reference TRBV7-2 and TRBJ2-5 for the parts outside the CDR3, the full variable domain is GAGVSQSPSNKVTEKGKDVELRCDPISGHTALYWYRQSLGQGLEFLIYFQGNSAPDKSGLPSDRFSAERTGGSVSTLTIQRTQQEDSAVYLCASSSAGLLRETQYFGPGTRLLVL.

V gene TRBV7-2 combines with J gene TRBJ1-1; D remains ambiguous. Germline CDR1 SGHTA, CDR2 FQGNSA. The CDR3 spans 15 residues. Between the trimmed V and J ends, which lost 0 bases and 0 bases, there was a span of 8 bases. As DNA, the CDR3 is TGTGCCAGCAGCTTAGCAGGGCACATGAACACTGAAGCTTTCTTT. Translated, it gives CASSLAGHMNTEAFF.

This clone was seen repeatedly, ten times or more. The CDR3 protein is CSVSGPYGYTF. Written as DNA, the CDR3 is TGCAGCGTTTCCGGGCCCTATGGCTACACCTTC. The rearrangement links TRBV29-1 to TRBJ1-2; D is unclear. The germline V gene encodes CDR1 SQVTM and CDR2 ANQGSEA. Trimming pared 5 bases from V and 4 bases from J, leaving 8 bases between. The CDR3 is 11 residues long.

The chain joins TRBV5-1 to TRBJ2-1; 7 nucleotides line up with TRBD1. Germline CDR1 is SGHRS and CDR2 is YFSETQ. Trimming took 2 bases from V and 4 from J; bases not matched to a gene: 6. CDR3 length: 15 residues. CDR3 protein: CASSFSGQSYNEQFF. The CDR3 DNA follows: TGCGCCAGCAGCTTTTCGGGACAGTCTTACAATGAGCAGTTCTTC. The variable domain in full, completed from reference TRBV5-1 and TRBJ2-1, reads KAGVTQTPRYLIKTRGQQVTLSCSPISGHRSVSWYQQTPGQGLQFLFEYFSETQRNKGNFPGRFSGRQFSNSRSEMNVSTLELGDSALYLCASSFSGQSYNEQFFGPGTRLTVL.

This clone was picked up a small number of times. The rearrangement uses TRBV7-9 and TRBJ2-7, with D perhaps TRBD1 (5 bases). This CDR3 spans 14 amino acids. Germline-derived CDR1 and CDR2 are SEHNR and FQNEAQ (reference sequence). Trimming pared 0 bases from V and 4 bases from J, leaving 10 bases between. The CDR3 protein is CASSLAAGKYEQYF. The CDR3 DNA is TGTGCCAGCAGCTTAGCGGCAGGGAAGTACGAGCAGTACTTC.

This chain connects TRBV29-1 to TRBJ1-2; D may be TRBD1 (6 bases). Germline assignment: CDR1 SQVTM and CDR2 ANQGSEA. Trimming stripped 5 bases from V and 0 bases from J, with 13 bases between. CDR3 size: 14 residues. CDR3 protein: CSVTTGTTNYGYTF. DNA of the CDR3: TGCAGCGTTACCACAGGGACAACTAACTATGGCTACACCTTC.

The sample holds a few counts of this clone. V usage is TRBV15 and J usage is TRBJ2-1; D call uncertain. Trimming took 5 bases from V and 10 from J, leaving 9 bases between them. The CDR3 extends over 11 amino acids. Germline CDR1 LNHNV, CDR2 YYDKDF (reference sequence). CDR3 residues: CATSDPSEQFF. The CDR3 bases are TGTGCCACCAGCGACCCCAGCGAGCAGTTCTTC.

Worth noting for this clone: The same CDR3 arises from other DNA sequences in this sample as well. This chain links TRBV29-1 with TRBJ1-2; D remains unclear. Trimming took off 4 bases at V and 0 bases at J, with 9 bases between the two ends. Germline values: CDR1 SQVTM, CDR2 ANQGSEA. CDR3 size: 13 residues. CDR3 DNA sequence: TGCAGCGTTGGGGTACGCGCTAACTATGGCTACACCTTC. It codes for CSVGVRANYGYTF.

This sequence joins TRBV18 and TRBJ1-3; 7 bases fit TRBD1. Per germline, CDR1 KGHSH and CDR2 LQKENI. The CDR3 is 15 amino acids. The J segment lost 0 bases and the V segment lost 5 bases, leaving 4 bases of the junction unmatched. The CDR3, as DNA: TGTGCCAGCTCAAGCCAGGGGGGCTCTGGAAACACCATATATTTT. Amino acids: CASSSQGGSGNTIYF. The whole variable domain, remainder taken from reference TRBV18 and TRBJ1-3, is NAGVMQNPRHLVRRRGQEARLRCSPMKGHSHVYWYRQLPEEGLKFMVYLQKENIIDESGMPKERFSAEFPKEGPSILRIQQVVRGDSAAYFCASSSQGGSGNTIYFGEGSWLTVV.

The gene calls are TRBV6-5 and TRBJ2-7, with 10 bases aligning to TRBD1. Germline V gives CDR1 MNHEY, CDR2 SVGAGI. J lost 7 bases, V lost 0 bases, and 6 bases had no gene match. This CDR3 has 15 residues. This chain's CDR3 is CASSYSGTGVEEQYF. CDR3 DNA: TGTGCCAGCAGTTACTCTGGGACAGGGGTCGAGGAGCAGTACTTC.

CDR3 nucleotides: TGCAGCGTTGCGGTCTGGGAGAACACTGAAGCTTTCTTT. As protein: CSVAVWENTEAFF. The chain has TRBV29-1 and TRBJ1-1; D gene uncertain. Trimming left V 4 bases short and J 1 base short, with 10 bases between. From germline, CDR1 is SQVTM and CDR2 ANQGSEA. This CDR3 region has 13 residues.

This clone was seen only once. The chain carries TRBV30 and TRBJ1-2, with D unclear. Germline CDR1 and CDR2: GTSNPN and SVGIG (reference sequence). Trimming removed 1 base at V and 6 bases at J, with 9 bases between. The CDR3 covers 12 residues. In DNA, the CDR3 is TGTGCCTGGAGTGGGGCAGGCCATGGCTACACCTTC. Translated: CAWSGAGHGYTF. The full variable domain, rest sourced from reference TRBV30 and TRBJ1-2, is SQTIHQWPATLVQPVGSPLSLECTVEGTSNPNLYWYRQAAGRGLQLLFYSVGIGQISSEVPQNLSASRPQDRQFILSSKKLLLSDSGFYLCAWSGAGHGYTFGSGTRLTVV.

This clone turned up a few times. The chain has TRBV30 and TRBJ1-4; D is perhaps TRBD1 (5 bases). The V and J ends lost 4 bases and 4 bases respectively, with 13 bases between them. Germline V CDR1 and CDR2: GTSNPN, SVGIG (reference sequence). The CDR3 consists of 14 residues. The CDR3 protein is CAWTPGQLNEKLFF. The CDR3 DNA is TGTGCCTGGACCCCGGGGCAGCTTAATGAAAAACTGTTTTTT.